The 17 T cell receptor beta chains presented below share a single source sample, sequenced in a study of CD8+ T cells in alopecia areata. The treatment denotes: oral pan-JAK inhibitor, 5-10 mg twice daily. Extraction and reverse transcription of RNA yielded cDNA as the sequencing template. The assay was immunoSEQ multiplex PCR, and TCRdb's table has in-frame clones only and misses some. The data contain roughly 200,000 clones, approximately 55% of them singletons. The sample consisted of CD8+ T cells sorted from blood, taken at week 24, from a patient treated with tofacitinib. The receptors derive from a human donor with alopecia areata.

The chain combines TRBV15 with TRBJ2-1, with a weak D call TRBD2 (5 bases). V was pared by 5 bases and J by 5 bases, with 10 bases between. The germline V gene has CDR1 LNHNV and CDR2 YYDKDF (reference sequence). This CDR3 has 13 amino acids. The CDR3 sequence is CATSAGVNNEQFF. DNA of the CDR3: TGTGCCACCAGCGCCGGGGTAAACAATGAGCAGTTCTTC.

There are a few counts of this clone. This chain links TRBV11-2 with TRBJ1-2, with 9 bases identical to TRBD1. Unmatched junction bases numbered 12, after V lost 5 bases and J lost 5 bases. This CDR3 has 16 residues. Germline V gene lookup returns CDR1 SGHAT and CDR2 FQNNGV. The CDR3 DNA is TGTGCCAGCAGCACTCTATGGACAGGGGATATGTATGGCTACACCTTC. Translated, it gives CASSTLWTGDMYGYTF.

The J gene is TRBJ2-1, the V gene TRBV5-6, with unresolved D. The CDR3 has 11 residues. V shed 0 bases and J shed 9 bases, with 4 bases lying between them. Looked up from germline, CDR1 is SGHDT and CDR2 is YYEEEE. CDR3 residues: CASSLGGEQFF. CDR3 nucleotides: TGTGCCAGCAGCTTGGGGGGTGAGCAGTTCTTC.

The chain carries TRBV27 and TRBJ1-4; no firm D call. Trimming shortened V by 5 bases and J by 0 bases, and 10 bases separated the two germline ends. The CDR3 consists of 15 residues. Germline V gene sequence: CDR1 MNHEY, CDR2 SMNVEV (reference sequence). CDR3 in amino acids: CASSPYGATNEKLFF. The CDR3 coding sequence is TGTGCCAGCAGTCCATATGGTGCAACTAATGAAAAACTGTTTTTT. Based on the CDR3 plus reference TRBV27 and TRBJ1-4, the full variable domain is EAQVTQNPRYLITVTGKKLTVTCSQNMNHEYMSWYRQDPGLGLRQIYYSMNVEVTDKGDVPEGYKVSRKEKRNFPLILESPSPNQTSLYFCASSPYGATNEKLFFGSGTQLSVL.

This chain links TRBV27 with TRBJ1-2; no clear D gene. Trimming pared 8 bases from V and 0 bases from J, leaving 10 bases between. The germline CDR1 and CDR2 sequences are MNHEY and SMNVEV (reference sequence). CDR3 length equals 13 residues. In nucleotides, the CDR3 is TGTGCCAGCGGACTCGGAGCTAACTATGGCTACACCTTC. Translated: CASGLGANYGYTF.

The chain carries TRBV6-5 and TRBJ2-5, with 10 bases matching TRBD2. V lost 6 bases, J lost 2 bases, and 6 bases stayed unmatched. This CDR3 is 15 amino acids long. Looked up from germline, CDR1 is MNHEY and CDR2 is SVGAGI. The CDR3 loop is CASRDSGGLQETQYF. CDR3 nucleotides: TGTGCCAGCAGGGATAGCGGGGGGCTACAAGAGACCCAGTACTTC.

The rearrangement joins TRBV19 to TRBJ1-1, with a weak D call TRBD1 (6 bases). The length of the CDR3 is 15 residues. The germline CDR1 and CDR2 sequences are LNHDA and SQIVND (reference sequence). The V gene lost 6 bases and the J gene lost 0 bases, with 14 bases spanning the gap. Here the CDR3 reads CASRNRETMNTEAFF. Written as DNA, the CDR3 is TGTGCCAGTAGAAACAGGGAAACAATGAACACTGAAGCTTTCTTT.

This chain links TRBV29-1 with TRBJ2-5; 7 bases map to TRBD1. The end of the DNA fits TRBJ2-7 better, so the J call may be wrong. Germline loops: CDR1 SQVTM, CDR2 ANQGSEA. The CDR3 length is 12 residues. The chain's CDR3 is CSVGTANYEQYF. DNA of the CDR3: TGCAGCGTGGGGACAGCCAACTACGAGCAGTACTTC.

This clone was recorded a few times. The chain uses TRBV6-5 and TRBJ2-5; D might be TRBD2 (5 bases). The CDR3 has 14 residues. The V gene's germline CDR1 is MNHEY and CDR2 SVGAGI. Between the trimmed V and J ends, which lost 2 bases and 2 bases, there was a span of 9 bases. The CDR3 sequence: CASSYVGRQETQYF. The CDR3 DNA reads TGTGCCAGCAGTTACGTAGGGAGACAAGAGACCCAGTACTTC.

The chain combines TRBV14 with TRBJ2-7; D gene unclear. Germline-derived CDR1 and CDR2 are SGHDN and FVKESK. The CDR3 is 13 amino acids. With 0 bases removed from V and 7 bases from J, the gap between germline ends came to 10 bases. The CDR3 coding sequence is TGTGCCAGCAGCCAAGAATCGTTTCGGGAGCAGTACTTC. This codes for CASSQESFREQYF.

This chain uses TRBV7-6 with TRBJ2-7, with 7 bases fitting TRBD1. V was clipped by 1 base and J by 3 bases; unmatched bases: 6. This CDR3 contains 15 residues. Germline V gives CDR1 SGHVS, CDR2 FNYEAQ. CDR3 nucleotides: TGTGCCAGCAGCTTAGAACAGGGGCCCAACTACGAGCAGTACTTC. Translating it yields CASSLEQGPNYEQYF.

This clone was found a few times. The genes are TRBV29-1 and TRBJ2-1, with a possible D match to TRBD2 (7 bases). In germline, CDR1 is SQVTM, CDR2 ANQGSEA. Trimming removed 5 bases at V and 3 bases at J, with 14 bases between. The CDR3 spans 14 residues. This chain's CDR3 is CSVLGGELYNEQFF. CDR3 bases: TGCAGCGTTTTAGGGGGGGAGCTCTACAATGAGCAGTTCTTC.

The CDR3: CASSDTPGGLSNEQFF. CDR3 bases: TGTGCCAGCAGTGACACCCCAGGGGGCTTGTCCAATGAGCAGTTCTTC. The rearrangement joins TRBV27 to TRBJ2-1; TRBD1 aligns across 8 bases. With 5 bases clipped from V and 6 bases from J, the junction kept 12 bases outside the gene matches. Germline V lookup: CDR1 MNHEY, CDR2 SMNVEV (reference sequence). There are 16 residues in the CDR3.

The V gene is TRBV27, the J gene TRBJ2-1; unclear D gene. Germline CDR1 reads MNHEY; CDR2 reads SMNVEV (reference sequence). CDR3 length: 14 amino acids. Trimming left V 6 bases short and J 5 bases short, with 14 bases between. The CDR3 sequence is CASSWSVGNNEQFF. The DNA of the CDR3 is TGTGCCAGCAGCTGGTCGGTAGGGAACAATGAGCAGTTCTTC.

The rearrangement joins TRBV29-1 to TRBJ1-1; the D is unclear. The CDR3 spans 12 residues. CDR1 and CDR2 from the germline V gene are SQVTM and ANQGSEA. The germline V and J ends were trimmed by 6 bases and 2 bases, with 10 bases remaining between them. CDR3 DNA sequence: TGCAGCGTGACCCTGCAAAACACTGAAGCTTTCTTT. Its protein product is CSVTLQNTEAFF.

The chain is built from TRBV30 and TRBJ2-3; no clear D gene. V was pared by 5 bases and J by 6 bases, with 6 bases between. CDR1 is GTSNPN and CDR2 is SVGIG in the germline V gene (reference sequence). The CDR3 contains 10 residues. The CDR3 loop reads CAWFGDTQYF. The CDR3 coding sequence is TGTGCCTGGTTTGGCGATACGCAGTATTTT.

The chain couples TRBV28 to TRBJ2-3; 8 positions agree with TRBD2. The CDR3 has 16 residues. V was pared by 3 bases and J by 2 bases, with 7 bases of the junction left unmatched. The germline gives CDR1 MDHEN, CDR2 SYDVKM. The CDR3 protein is CASSLGGGINTDTQYF. The CDR3 DNA reads as TGTGCCAGCAGTTTGGGCGGGGGGATTAACACAGATACGCAGTATTTT.